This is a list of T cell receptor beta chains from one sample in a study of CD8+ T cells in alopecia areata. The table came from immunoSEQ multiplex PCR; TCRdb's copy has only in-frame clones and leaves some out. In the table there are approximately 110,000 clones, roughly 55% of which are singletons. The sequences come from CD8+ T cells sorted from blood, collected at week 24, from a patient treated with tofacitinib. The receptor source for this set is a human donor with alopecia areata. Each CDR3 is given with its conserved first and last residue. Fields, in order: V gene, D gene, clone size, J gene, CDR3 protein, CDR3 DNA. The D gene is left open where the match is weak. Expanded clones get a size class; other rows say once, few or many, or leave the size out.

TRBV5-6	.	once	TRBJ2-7	CASNHRGASDEQYF	TGTGCCAGCAACCACCGGGGTGCCTCCGACGAGCAGTACTTC
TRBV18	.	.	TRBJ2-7	CASSPDREGPYEQYF	TGTGCCAGCTCACCGGATAGGGAAGGACCCTACGAGCAGTACTTC
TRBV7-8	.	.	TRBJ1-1	CASSLVTGEAFF	TGTGCCAGCAGCTTAGTAACAGGGGAAGCTTTCTTT
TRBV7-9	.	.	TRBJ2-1	CASTPRLYNEQFF	TGTGCCAGCACCCCCCGACTATACAATGAGCAGTTCTTC
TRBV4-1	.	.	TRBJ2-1	CASSQDRGDGEQFF	TGCGCCAGCAGCCAAGATCGAGGAGACGGTGAGCAGTTCTTC
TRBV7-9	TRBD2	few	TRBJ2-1	CASSSAAGVPYNEQFF	TGTGCCAGCAGCAGCGCCGCGGGGGTCCCCTACAATGAGCAGTTCTTC
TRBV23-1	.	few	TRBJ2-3	CASSQSFSPFFLATQYF	TGCGCCAGCAGTCAATCCTTTTCTCCTTTTTTCTTGGCTACGCAGTATTTT
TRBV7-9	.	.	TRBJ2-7	CASSYVSYEQYF	TGTGCCAGCAGCTATGTTAGCTACGAGCAGTACTTC
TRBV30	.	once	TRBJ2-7	CAWSVILPEQYF	TGTGCCTGGAGTGTAATTCTTCCGGAGCAGTACTTC
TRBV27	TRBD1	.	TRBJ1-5	CASSLAGQGTQPQHF	TGTGCCAGCAGTTTAGCGGGACAGGGAACCCAGCCCCAGCATTTT
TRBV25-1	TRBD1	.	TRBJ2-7	CASRTGTGYGEQYF	TGTGCCAGCAGGACCGGGACAGGGTATGGCGAGCAGTACTTC
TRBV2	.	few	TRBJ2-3	CASREELGTNTDTQYF	TGTGCCAGCAGGGAGGAGCTGGGAACCAACACAGATACGCAGTATTTT
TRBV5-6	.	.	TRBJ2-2	CASRPDYNTGELFF	TGTGCCAGCAGACCTGACTATAACACCGGGGAGCTGTTTTTT
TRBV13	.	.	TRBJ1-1	CASSPPGDTEAFF	TGTGCCAGCAGCCCCCCGGGCGACACTGAAGCTTTCTTT
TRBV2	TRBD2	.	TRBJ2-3	CASSRTSGGWGDTQYF	TGTGCCAGCAGCCGGACTAGCGGGGGCTGGGGAGATACGCAGTATTTT
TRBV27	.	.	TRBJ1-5	CASSPYGTFYSNQPQHF	TGTGCCAGCAGCCCTTACGGGACGTTCTATAGCAATCAGCCCCAGCATTTT
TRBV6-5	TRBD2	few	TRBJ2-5	CASSGWASGVTQYF	TGTGCCAGCAGCGGGTGGGCTAGCGGGGTGACCCAGTACTTC
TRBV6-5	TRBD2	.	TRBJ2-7	CASSYSTSGGYEQYF	TGTGCCAGCAGTTACTCGACTAGCGGGGGCTACGAGCAGTACTTC
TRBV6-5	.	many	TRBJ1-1	CLPRVDTEAFF	TGCCTCCCGAGGGTGGACACTGAAGCTTTCTTT
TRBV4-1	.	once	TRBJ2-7	CASSQDRGASNEQYF	TGCGCCAGCAGCCAAGATCGGGGAGCATCCAACGAGCAGTACTTC
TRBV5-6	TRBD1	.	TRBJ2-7	CASSFGTGVYEQYF	TGTGCCAGCAGCTTTGGGACAGGGGTGTACGAGCAGTACTTC
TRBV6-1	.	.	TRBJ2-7	CASSESRAGDPYEQYF	TGTGCCAGCAGTGAAAGTCGAGCAGGGGATCCCTACGAGCAGTACTTC
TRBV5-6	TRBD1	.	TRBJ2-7	CASSFRDRGYEQYF	TGTGCCAGCAGTTTCCGGGACAGGGGCTACGAGCAGTACTTC
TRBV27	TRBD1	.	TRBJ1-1	CASSFSGGQTEAFF	TGTGCCAGCAGTTTCTCAGGGGGGCAAACTGAAGCTTTCTTT
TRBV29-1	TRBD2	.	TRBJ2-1	CSVEGTSGGLSYNEQFF	TGCAGCGTTGAAGGGACTAGCGGTGGCTTGTCCTACAATGAGCAGTTCTTC
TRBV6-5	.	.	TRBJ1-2	CASRSQGPHGYTF	TGTGCCAGCAGATCACAGGGCCCCCATGGCTACACCTTC
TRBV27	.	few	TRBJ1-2	CASSPWTSRYGYTF	TGTGCCAGCAGTCCGTGGACAAGCCGCTATGGCTACACCTTC
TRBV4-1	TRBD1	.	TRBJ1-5	CASSPRGGGTGQPQHF	TGCGCCAGCAGCCCCCGAGGTGGCGGGACAGGTCAGCCCCAGCATTTT
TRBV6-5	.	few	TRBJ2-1	CASSYELAASNEQFF	TGTGCCAGCAGTTACGAACTAGCTGCCTCCAATGAGCAGTTCTTC
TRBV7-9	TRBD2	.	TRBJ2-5	CASSRGLAVGRTQYF	TGTGCCAGCAGTCGGGGACTAGCGGTAGGGAGGACCCAGTACTTC
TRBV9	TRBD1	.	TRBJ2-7	CASSASQGFFDEQYF	TGTGCCAGCAGCGCCTCACAGGGGTTCTTCGACGAGCAGTACTTC
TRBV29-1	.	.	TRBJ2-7	CSVLDGTYEQYF	TGCAGCGTATTGGACGGGACCTACGAGCAGTACTTC
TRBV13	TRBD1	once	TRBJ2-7	CASSLQGRGLYEQYF	TGTGCCAGCAGCTTACAGGGTAGGGGGCTCTACGAGCAGTACTTC
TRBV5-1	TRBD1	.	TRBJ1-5	CASSPGQGVHQPQHF	TGCGCCAGCAGCCCAGGACAGGGGGTTCATCAGCCCCAGCATTTT
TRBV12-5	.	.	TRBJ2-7	CASGLVESGEQYF	TGTGCTAGTGGTTTGGTTGAGAGTGGCGAGCAGTACTTC
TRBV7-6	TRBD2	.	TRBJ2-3	CASSSSGWGTDTQYF	TGTGCCAGCAGCTCTAGCGGGTGGGGCACAGATACGCAGTATTTT
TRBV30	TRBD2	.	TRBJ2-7	CAWLRRGDYEQYF	TGTGCCTGGCTCAGGCGGGGGGACTACGAGCAGTACTTC